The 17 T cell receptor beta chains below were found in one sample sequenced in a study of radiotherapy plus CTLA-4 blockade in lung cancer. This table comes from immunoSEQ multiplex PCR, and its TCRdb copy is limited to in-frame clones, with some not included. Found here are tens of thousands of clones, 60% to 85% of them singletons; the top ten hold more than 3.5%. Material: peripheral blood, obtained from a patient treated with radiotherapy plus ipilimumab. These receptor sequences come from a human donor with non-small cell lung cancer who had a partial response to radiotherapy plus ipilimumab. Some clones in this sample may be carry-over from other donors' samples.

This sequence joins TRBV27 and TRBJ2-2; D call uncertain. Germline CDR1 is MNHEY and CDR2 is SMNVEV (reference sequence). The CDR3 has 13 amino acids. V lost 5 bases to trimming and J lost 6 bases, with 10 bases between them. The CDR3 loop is CASSKSPPGELFF. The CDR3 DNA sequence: TGTGCCAGCAGTAAGAGCCCACCCGGGGAGCTGTTTTTT.

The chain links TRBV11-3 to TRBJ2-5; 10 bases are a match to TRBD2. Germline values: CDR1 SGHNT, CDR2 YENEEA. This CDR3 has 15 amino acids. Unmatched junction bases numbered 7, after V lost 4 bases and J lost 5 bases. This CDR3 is CASSSQRGGQETQYF. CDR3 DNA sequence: TGTGCCAGCAGCTCCCAGCGGGGGGGCCAGGAGACCCAGTACTTC.

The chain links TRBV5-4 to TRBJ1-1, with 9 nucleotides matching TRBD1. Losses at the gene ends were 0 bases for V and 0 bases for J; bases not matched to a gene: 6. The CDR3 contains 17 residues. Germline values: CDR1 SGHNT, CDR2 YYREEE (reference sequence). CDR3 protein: CASSLGGTGNMNTEAFF. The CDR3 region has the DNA TGTGCCAGCAGCTTGGGGGGGACAGGGAACATGAACACTGAAGCTTTCTTT. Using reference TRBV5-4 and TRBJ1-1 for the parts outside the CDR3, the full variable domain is ETGVTQSPTHLIKTRGQQVTLRCSSQSGHNTVSWYQQALGQGPQFIFQYYREEENGRGNFPPRFSGLQFPNYSSELNVNALELDDSALYLCASSLGGTGNMNTEAFFGQGTRLTVV.

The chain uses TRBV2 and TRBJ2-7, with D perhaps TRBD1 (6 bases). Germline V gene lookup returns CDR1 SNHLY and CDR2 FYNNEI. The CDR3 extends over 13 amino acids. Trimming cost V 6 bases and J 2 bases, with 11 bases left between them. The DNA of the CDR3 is TGTGCCAGCAGCCTTACAGGGACCTACGAGCAGTACTTC. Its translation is CASSLTGTYEQYF. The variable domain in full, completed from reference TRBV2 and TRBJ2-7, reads EPEVTQTPSHQVTQMGQEVILRCVPISNHLYFYWYRQILGQKVEFLVSFYNNEISEKSEIFDDQFSVERPDGSNFTLKIRSTKLEDSAMYFCASSLTGTYEQYFGPGTRLTVT.

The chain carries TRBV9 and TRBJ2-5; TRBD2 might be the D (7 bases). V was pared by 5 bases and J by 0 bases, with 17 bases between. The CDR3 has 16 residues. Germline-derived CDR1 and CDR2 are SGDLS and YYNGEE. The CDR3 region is CASRRGGGRNQETQYF. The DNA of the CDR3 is TGTGCCAGCAGGAGAGGGGGGGGCAGAAACCAAGAGACCCAGTACTTC.

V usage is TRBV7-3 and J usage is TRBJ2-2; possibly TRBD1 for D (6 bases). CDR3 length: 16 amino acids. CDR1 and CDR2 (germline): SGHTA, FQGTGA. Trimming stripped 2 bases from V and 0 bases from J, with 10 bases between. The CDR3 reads CASSLPQGSNTGELFF. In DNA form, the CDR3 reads TGTGCCAGCAGCTTACCCCAGGGGTCGAACACCGGGGAGCTGTTTTTT.

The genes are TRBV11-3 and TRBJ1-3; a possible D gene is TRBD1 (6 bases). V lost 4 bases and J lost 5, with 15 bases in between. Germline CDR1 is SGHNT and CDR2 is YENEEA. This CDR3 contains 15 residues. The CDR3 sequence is CASSSRTAERNTIYF. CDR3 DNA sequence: TGTGCCAGCAGCTCCAGGACAGCAGAACGAAACACCATATATTTT.

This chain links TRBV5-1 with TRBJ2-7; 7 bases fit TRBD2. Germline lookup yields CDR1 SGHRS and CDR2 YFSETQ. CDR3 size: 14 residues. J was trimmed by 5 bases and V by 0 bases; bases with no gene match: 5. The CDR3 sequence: CASSLEGTTNEQYF. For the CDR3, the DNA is TGCGCCAGCAGCTTGGAAGGGACTACTAACGAGCAGTACTTC.

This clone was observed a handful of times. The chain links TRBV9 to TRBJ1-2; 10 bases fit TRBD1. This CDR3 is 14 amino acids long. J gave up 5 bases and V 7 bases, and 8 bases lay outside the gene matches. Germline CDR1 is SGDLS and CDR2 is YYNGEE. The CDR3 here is CASPAGTGEYGYTF. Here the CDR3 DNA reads TGTGCCAGCCCTGCCGGGACAGGGGAATATGGCTACACCTTC.

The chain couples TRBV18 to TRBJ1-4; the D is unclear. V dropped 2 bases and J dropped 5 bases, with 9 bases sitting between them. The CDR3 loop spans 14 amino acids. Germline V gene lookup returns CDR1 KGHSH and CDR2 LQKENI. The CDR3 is CASSPSGSNEKLFF. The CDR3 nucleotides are TGTGCCAGCTCACCATCGGGGTCCAATGAAAAACTGTTTTTT.

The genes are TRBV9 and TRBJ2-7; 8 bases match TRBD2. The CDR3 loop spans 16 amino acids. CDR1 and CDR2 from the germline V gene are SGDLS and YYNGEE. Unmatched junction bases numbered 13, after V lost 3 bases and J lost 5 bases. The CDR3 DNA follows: TGTGCCAGCAGCGCTCTGAGCGGGAGTGTCGTCGACGAGCAGTACTTC. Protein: CASSALSGSVVDEQYF. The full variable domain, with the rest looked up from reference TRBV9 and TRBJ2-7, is DSGVTQTPKHLITATGQRVTLRCSPRSGDLSVYWYQQSLDQGLQFLIQYYNGEERAKGNILERFSAQQFPDLHSELNLSSLELGDSALYFCASSALSGSVVDEQYFGPGTRLTVT.

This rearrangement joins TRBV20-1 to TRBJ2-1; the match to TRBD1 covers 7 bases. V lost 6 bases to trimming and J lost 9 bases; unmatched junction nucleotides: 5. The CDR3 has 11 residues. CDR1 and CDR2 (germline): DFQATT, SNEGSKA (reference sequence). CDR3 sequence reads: CSARGRPEQFF. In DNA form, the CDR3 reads TGCAGTGCCAGGGGGAGACCTGAGCAGTTCTTC.

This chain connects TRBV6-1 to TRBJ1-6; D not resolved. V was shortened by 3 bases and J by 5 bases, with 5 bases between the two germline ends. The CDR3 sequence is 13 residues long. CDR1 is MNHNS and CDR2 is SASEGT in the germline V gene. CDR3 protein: CASSEQDNSPLHF. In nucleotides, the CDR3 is TGTGCCAGCAGTGAGCAGGATAATTCACCCCTCCACTTT.

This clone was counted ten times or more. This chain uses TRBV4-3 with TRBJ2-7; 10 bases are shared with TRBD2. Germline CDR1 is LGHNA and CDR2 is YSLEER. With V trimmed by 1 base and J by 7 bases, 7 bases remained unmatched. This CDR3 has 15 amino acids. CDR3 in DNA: TGCGCCAGCAGCCAAGCTAGCGGGGGCCCGAAAGAGCAGTACTTC. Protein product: CASSQASGGPKEQYF.

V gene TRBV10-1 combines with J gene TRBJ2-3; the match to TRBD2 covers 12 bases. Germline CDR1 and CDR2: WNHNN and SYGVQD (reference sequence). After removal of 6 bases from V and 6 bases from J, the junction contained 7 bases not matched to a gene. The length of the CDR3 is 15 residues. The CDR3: CASSATSGGSDTQYF. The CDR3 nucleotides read TGCGCCAGCAGCGCGACTAGCGGGGGCTCCGATACGCAGTATTTT.

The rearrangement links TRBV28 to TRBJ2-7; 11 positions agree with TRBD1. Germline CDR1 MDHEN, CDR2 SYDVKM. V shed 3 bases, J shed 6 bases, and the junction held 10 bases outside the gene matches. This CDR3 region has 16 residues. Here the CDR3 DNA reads TGTGCCAGCAGTTTGGGCGGGACCGGGACAGGGGGCGAGCAGTACTTC. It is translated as CASSLGGTGTGGEQYF.

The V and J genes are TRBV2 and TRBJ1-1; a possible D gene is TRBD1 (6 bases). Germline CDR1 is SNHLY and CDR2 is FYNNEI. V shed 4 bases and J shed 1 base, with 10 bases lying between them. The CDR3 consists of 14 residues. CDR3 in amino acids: CASSVQGRNTEAFF. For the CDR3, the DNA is TGTGCCAGCAGTGTGCAGGGGAGGAACACTGAAGCTTTCTTT.